The 28 T cell receptor beta chains given below trace back to one sample, sequenced in a study of neoadjuvant nivolumab and ipilimumab in lung cancer. The repertoire was sequenced with immunoSEQ multiplex PCR; TCRdb's copy has only in-frame clones and lacks some. Counted here are tens of thousands of clones, roughly nine tenths occurring once; the ten biggest clones make up approximately 3.3%. The specimen comprised peripheral blood, sampled before neoadjuvant nivolumab, alone or with ipilimumab. These receptors were obtained from an adult with non-small cell lung cancer.

The chain employs TRBV7-2 and TRBJ1-1; a possible D gene is TRBD1 (6 bases). Between the trimmed V and J ends, which lost 2 bases and 6 bases, there was a span of 16 bases. CDR1 SGHTA and CDR2 FQGNSA come from the germline V gene. This CDR3 region has 15 residues. The CDR3 here is CASSLIGGGGAEAFF. As DNA, the CDR3 is TGTGCCAGCAGCTTAATTGGGGGGGGCGGTGCTGAAGCTTTCTTT.

This chain joins TRBV6-5 and TRBJ2-1; D is perhaps TRBD2 (6 bases). The V gene lost 6 bases and the J gene lost 6 bases, with 6 bases spanning the gap. The CDR3 is made up of 11 amino acids. The V gene's germline CDR1 is MNHEY and CDR2 SVGAGI. The CDR3 loop reads CASRRGNEQFF. CDR3 DNA sequence: TGTGCCAGCAGGCGGGGCAATGAGCAGTTCTTC.

This rearrangement joins TRBV30 to TRBJ2-5, with D hard to call. The CDR3 spans 11 residues. The V and J ends lost 7 bases and 4 bases respectively, with 10 bases between them. Germline V gene sequence: CDR1 GTSNPN, CDR2 SVGIG (reference sequence). CDR3 protein: CASSTGETQYF. In DNA, the CDR3 is TGTGCCTCCTCTACCGGAGAGACCCAGTACTTC.

CDR3: CASSRGLEDTQYF. The CDR3 bases are TGTGCCAGCAGCCGGGGACTAGAAGATACGCAGTATTTT. The chain combines TRBV7-2 with TRBJ2-3; TRBD2 matches at 8 bases. Trimming took 5 bases from V and 5 from J; bases not matched to a gene: 3. CDR1 is SGHTA and CDR2 is FQGNSA in the germline V gene. The CDR3 length is 13 residues.

The chain has TRBV28 and TRBJ2-7; TRBD2 agrees at 10 bases. Trimming at V came to 2 bases and at J to 4 bases, leaving 11 bases not matched to a gene. Germline CDR1 and CDR2: MDHEN and SYDVKM. The CDR3 is 17 residues long. CDR3 residues: CASSLVSGRSIGYEQYF. The DNA of the CDR3 is TGTGCCAGCAGTTTAGTTAGCGGGAGGTCCATAGGGTACGAGCAGTACTTC.

This chain uses TRBV10-3 with TRBJ2-6; 8 bases are a match to TRBD1. Germline CDR1 reads ENHRY; CDR2 reads SYGVKD. The ends lost 10 bases at V and 2 bases at J; junction bases unmatched: 4. The CDR3 loop spans 14 amino acids. The CDR3 DNA reads TGTGCCACACGGACAGGGCCTGGGGCCAACGTCCTGACTTTC. Translated: CATRTGPGANVLTF.

The table lists this clone with a count of one. The chain recombines TRBV10-3 with TRBJ2-5; perhaps TRBD2 as D (6 bases). This CDR3 comprises 14 residues. The V and J ends lost 3 bases and 5 bases respectively, with 13 bases between them. Germline CDR1 ENHRY, CDR2 SYGVKD. DNA of the CDR3: TGTGCCATCAGTGATACCGGGGGTAGGGAGACCCAGTACTTC. Amino acids: CAISDTGGRETQYF.

J is TRBJ2-5 and V is TRBV7-9; possibly TRBD1 for D (6 bases). Germline-derived CDR1 and CDR2 are SEHNR and FQNEAQ (reference sequence). V lost 2 bases to trimming and J lost 2 bases, with 18 bases between them. This CDR3 region has 17 residues. CDR3 DNA: TGTGCCAGCAGCTTATTCGGCTGGGAAGGGGGACAAGAGACCCAGTACTTC. This codes for CASSLFGWEGGQETQYF. Filled out from reference TRBV7-9 and TRBJ2-5, the complete variable domain reads DTGVSQNPRHKITKRGQNVTFRCDPISEHNRLYWYRQTLGQGPEFLTYFQNEAQLEKSRLLSDRFSAERPKGSFSTLEIQRTEQGDSAMYLCASSLFGWEGGQETQYFGPGTRLLVL.

The rearrangement uses TRBV30 and TRBJ1-5; D is uncertain. The CDR3 totals 15 residues. Germline-derived CDR1 and CDR2 are GTSNPN and SVGIG (reference sequence). V shed 0 bases and J shed 7 bases, with 16 bases lying between them. CDR3 bases: TGTGCCTGGAGTGTACAACTAGGTATAGGACAGCCCCAGCATTTT. Encoded protein: CAWSVQLGIGQPQHF.

This chain links TRBV28 with TRBJ2-7; no clear D. Trimming removed 2 bases from V and 2 bases from J, with 7 bases in between. Germline-derived CDR1 and CDR2 are MDHEN and SYDVKM. The CDR3 is made up of 13 amino acids. The chain's CDR3 is CASSLDHTYEQYF. Here the CDR3 DNA reads TGTGCCAGCAGTTTAGATCATACCTACGAGCAGTACTTC.

This clone was seen a handful of times. The chain joins TRBV18 to TRBJ2-2; 10 bases are a match to TRBD2. V lost 6 bases, J lost 7 bases, and 11 bases stayed unmatched. This CDR3 is 16 amino acids long. The germline V gene has CDR1 KGHSH and CDR2 LQKENI. The CDR3 nucleotides read TGTGCCAGCTCCCAACAAGCCCTAGCGGGAGACGGGGAGCTGTTTTTT. It translates to CASSQQALAGDGELFF.

V and J are TRBV6-6 and TRBJ2-3; D possibly matches TRBD1 or TRBD2 (6 bases each). Trimming removed 5 bases at V and 0 bases at J, with 12 bases between. The CDR3 is 15 amino acids. Germline V lookup: CDR1 MNHNY, CDR2 SVGAGI (reference sequence). The CDR3 loop reads CASSKGGYSTDTQYF. The CDR3 DNA sequence: TGTGCCAGCAGTAAAGGGGGGTATAGCACAGATACGCAGTATTTT.

This chain links TRBV7-2 with TRBJ2-7; D may be TRBD1 or TRBD2 (5 bases each). From germline, CDR1 is SGHTA and CDR2 FQGNSA. V lost 0 bases and J lost 0, with 9 bases in between. The CDR3 sequence is 15 residues long. CDR3 nucleotides: TGTGCCAGCAGCTTAGCAGCTGGGGGCTCCTACGAGCAGTACTTC. Amino acid sequence: CASSLAAGGSYEQYF.

The chain recombines TRBV5-8 with TRBJ2-7; D possibly corresponds to TRBD1 (6 bases). With 0 bases removed from V and 7 bases from J, the gap between germline ends came to 17 bases. The CDR3 consists of 15 residues. Germline loops: CDR1 SGHTS, CDR2 YDEGEE. CDR3 nucleotides: TGTGCCAGCAGCTTGGCCATAGGGGGTGGATCGGAGCAGTACTTC. Translation gives CASSLAIGGGSEQYF. The full variable domain, rest sourced from reference TRBV5-8 and TRBJ2-7, is EAGVTQSPTHLIKTRGQQATLRCSPISGHTSVYWYQQALGLGLQFLLWYDEGEERNRGNFPPRFSGRQFPNYSSELNVNALELEDSALYLCASSLAIGGGSEQYFGPGTRLTVT.

The chain recombines TRBV7-3 with TRBJ2-2; no clear D. Trimming stripped 0 bases from V and 0 bases from J, with 8 bases between. Germline-derived CDR1 and CDR2 are SGHTA and FQGTGA. This CDR3 is 16 amino acids long. The CDR3 bases are TGTGCCAGCAGCTTAACGTGGACCGCGAACACCGGGGAGCTGTTTTTT. Protein product: CASSLTWTANTGELFF.

The V call is TRBV27, the J call TRBJ2-5; 14 nucleotides align to TRBD2. This CDR3 spans 16 amino acids. Unmatched junction bases numbered 7, after V lost 5 bases and J lost 5 bases. The germline CDR1 and CDR2 sequences are MNHEY and SMNVEV (reference sequence). The CDR3 region has the DNA TGTGCCAGCAGTGCGACTAGCGGGAGGGCCGGTGAGACCCAGTACTTC. This gives the protein CASSATSGRAGETQYF.

The chain employs TRBV7-2 and TRBJ2-6, with 11 bases that match TRBD1. The CDR3 spans 17 residues. Germline V lookup: CDR1 SGHTA, CDR2 FQGNSA. Losses at the gene ends were 2 bases for V and 3 bases for J; bases not matched to a gene: 3. The CDR3 region is CASSLRTGGFGANVLTF. As DNA, the CDR3 is TGTGCCAGCAGCTTAAGGACAGGGGGCTTTGGGGCCAACGTCCTGACTTTC.

This clone was seen just once. J is TRBJ1-5 and V is TRBV19, with no clear D. Germline CDR1 reads LNHDA; CDR2 reads SQIVND (reference sequence). CDR3 size: 16 residues. The V end lost 3 bases, the J end lost 0 bases, and 12 bases lay between the germline ends. Written as DNA, the CDR3 is TGTGCCAGTAGTATCCAGGCAGGCAATAGCAATCAGCCCCAGCATTTT. Amino acids: CASSIQAGNSNQPQHF.

The chain is built from TRBV30 and TRBJ1-3, with 11 bases lining up with TRBD1. In germline, CDR1 is GTSNPN, CDR2 SVGIG (reference sequence). Germline trimming cut 2 bases from V and 4 bases from J; bases unmatched to any gene: 4. CDR3 length: 15 amino acids. CDR3 nucleotide sequence: TGTGCCTGGAGTTTGGGACAGGGGGTCGGAAACACCATATATTTT. It codes for CAWSLGQGVGNTIYF.

This chain joins TRBV6-1 and TRBJ1-5; D is unclear. The CDR3 runs 14 residues. V was cut by 2 bases and J by 6 bases, with 11 bases left in between. Germline V gene sequence: CDR1 MNHNS, CDR2 SASEGT. The DNA of the CDR3 is TGTGCCAGCAGTGAATTTGGTCGCGGTCAGCCCCAGCATTTT. Translation: CASSEFGRGQPQHF.

This chain joins TRBV5-5 and TRBJ1-1; D gene ambiguous. CDR3 size: 14 residues. Germline values: CDR1 SGHKS, CDR2 YYEKEE (reference sequence). The V gene lost 3 bases and the J gene lost 4 bases, with 13 bases spanning the gap. The CDR3 loop reads CASSYLGLGTEAFF. The CDR3 DNA reads as TGTGCCAGCAGCTACCTTGGGTTAGGCACTGAAGCTTTCTTT.

CDR3 DNA sequence: TGTGCCAGCAGCGTGGCAGCGGGAAATTACGAGCAGTACTTC. Its protein is CASSVAAGNYEQYF. The chain carries TRBV7-2 and TRBJ2-7, with 7 bases matching TRBD2. CDR3 length: 14 residues. The germline CDR1 and CDR2 sequences are SGHTA and FQGNSA. The trim removed 5 bases at V and 4 bases at J, leaving 8 bases unmatched.

The V gene is TRBV6-4, the J gene TRBJ2-3; 8 bases match TRBD1. The CDR3 sequence is 16 residues long. Germline V gives CDR1 MRHNA, CDR2 SNTAGT. Trimming cost V 6 bases and J 1 base; bases outside gene matches: 9. CDR3 region: CASSENTGGGTDTQYF. CDR3 in DNA: TGTGCCAGCAGCGAAAATACAGGGGGTGGCACAGATACGCAGTATTTT.

This chain connects TRBV9 to TRBJ2-5; no clear D. V lost 0 bases, J lost 5 bases, and 17 bases lay in between. The CDR3 has 16 residues. The germline gives CDR1 SGDLS, CDR2 YYNGEE. The CDR3 nucleotides are TGTGCCAGCAGCGTAGTCGACATTCCCCCAACGGAGACCCAGTACTTC. Residues: CASSVVDIPPTETQYF.

This clone was observed a single time. The chain couples TRBV7-9 to TRBJ2-2; D may correspond to TRBD1 or TRBD2 (6 bases each). V was trimmed by 5 bases and J by 7 bases, leaving 14 bases between them. The CDR3 loop spans 14 amino acids. The germline CDR1 and CDR2 sequences are SEHNR and FQNEAQ (reference sequence). The CDR3 loop is CASSPSGAGGELFF. The CDR3 region has the DNA TGTGCCAGCAGCCCCTCGGGGGCGGGCGGGGAGCTGTTTTTT.

The chain is built from TRBV6-5 and TRBJ2-2; 9 bases agree with TRBD1. V lost 6 bases to trimming and J lost 6 bases; unmatched junction nucleotides: 8. Per germline, CDR1 MNHEY and CDR2 SVGAGI. There are 15 residues in the CDR3. CDR3 in amino acids: CASSPTGGHAGELFF. In DNA form, the CDR3 reads TGTGCCAGCAGCCCTACAGGGGGCCATGCCGGGGAGCTGTTTTTT.

This clone was seen a handful of times. As DNA, the CDR3 is TGCGCCAGCAGCTTGGGCGGGACAGCGAACTACGAGCAGTACTTC. This sequence encodes CASSLGGTANYEQYF. The V and J genes are TRBV5-1 and TRBJ2-7; possibly TRBD1 for D (7 bases). Germline V gene data show CDR1 as SGHRS and CDR2 as YFSETQ. CDR3 length equals 15 residues. V was shortened by 0 bases and J by 3 bases, with 13 bases between the two germline ends.

The chain links TRBV11-2 to TRBJ2-1; no clear D. CDR3 length equals 16 residues. Germline V gives CDR1 SGHAT, CDR2 FQNNGV. V was pared by 4 bases and J by 0 bases, with 13 bases between. The CDR3, as DNA: TGTGCCAGCAGCTGGGCACTAAGTGCCTCCTACAATGAGCAGTTCTTC. It specifies CASSWALSASYNEQFF.